The sequence of this T cell receptor (beta chain) was determined in a study of tumor and adjacent non-tumor tissue in lung cancer. Study summary: Stage I to III disease affected roughly ten men and 5 women aged about 31 to 80.

TCRbeta libraries were built with three rounds of nested PCR, modified from ARM-PCR. TCRdb re-called the multiplex PCR reads through MiXCR, storing one row per CDR3 protein. The data hold over 60,000 distinct CDR3 sequences, with roughly 72% observed a single time. RNA was extracted from bulk tissue without any cell sorting. Chemotherapy-naive patients with new lung cancer underwent thoracic surgery in China, August–November 2014. This clonotype was counted ten times or more. Sequences were obtained from lung tumor tissue. This sequence originates from a man aged 60 to 69 with non-small cell lung cancer.

CDR3 sequence: CASSLRKGGLNTGELFF. In DNA, the CDR3 is TGTGCCAGCAGTTTAAGGAAGGGCGGGCTGAACACCGGGGAGCTGTTTTTT. V usage is TRBV12-3 or TRBV12-4 and J usage is TRBJ2-2, with D maybe TRBD2 (5 bases). Trimming removed 2 bases from V and 1 base from J, with 14 bases in between. The CDR3 runs 17 residues.